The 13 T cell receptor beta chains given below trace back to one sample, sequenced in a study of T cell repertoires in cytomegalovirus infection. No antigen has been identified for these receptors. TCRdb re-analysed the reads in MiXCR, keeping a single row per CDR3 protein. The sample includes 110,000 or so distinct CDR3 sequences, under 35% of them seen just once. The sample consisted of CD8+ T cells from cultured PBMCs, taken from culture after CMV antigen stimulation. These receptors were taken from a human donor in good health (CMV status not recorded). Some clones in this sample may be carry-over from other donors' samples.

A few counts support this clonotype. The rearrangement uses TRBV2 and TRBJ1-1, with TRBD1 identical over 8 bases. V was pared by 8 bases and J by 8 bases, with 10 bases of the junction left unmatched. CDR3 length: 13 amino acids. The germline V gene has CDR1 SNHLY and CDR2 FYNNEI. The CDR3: CASVTGQGTEAFF. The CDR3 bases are TGTGCCAGCGTGACTGGACAGGGAACCGAAGCTTTCTTT.

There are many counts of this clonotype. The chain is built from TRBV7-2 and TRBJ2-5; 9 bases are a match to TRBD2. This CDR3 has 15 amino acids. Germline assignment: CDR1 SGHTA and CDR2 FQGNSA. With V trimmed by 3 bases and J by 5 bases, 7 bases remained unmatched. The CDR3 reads CASSFRGGAGETQYF. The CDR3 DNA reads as TGTGCCAGCAGCTTCCGCGGGGGGGCCGGTGAGACCCAGTACTTC.

The CDR3 sequence: CASSEDPLGTTAYEQYF. The CDR3, as DNA: TGTGCCAGCAGTGAAGACCCCTTGGGGACAACCGCCTACGAGCAGTACTTC. The chain employs TRBV2 and TRBJ2-7, with D possibly being TRBD1 (6 bases). Germline values: CDR1 SNHLY, CDR2 FYNNEI. With 1 base removed from V and 2 bases from J, the gap between germline ends came to 18 bases. The CDR3 runs to 17 residues.

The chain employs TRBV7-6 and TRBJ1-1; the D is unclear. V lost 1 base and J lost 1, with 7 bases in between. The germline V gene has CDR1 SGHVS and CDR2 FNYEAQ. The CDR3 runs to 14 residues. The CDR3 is CASSLDEGNTEAFF. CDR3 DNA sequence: TGTGCCAGCAGCTTAGACGAGGGGAACACTGAAGCTTTCTTT. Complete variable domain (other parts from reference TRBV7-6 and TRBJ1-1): GAGVSQSPRYKVTKRGQDVALRCDPISGHVSLYWYRQALGQGPEFLTYFNYEAQQDKSGLPNDRFSAERPEGSISTLTIQRTEQRDSAMYRCASSLDEGNTEAFFGQGTRLTVV.

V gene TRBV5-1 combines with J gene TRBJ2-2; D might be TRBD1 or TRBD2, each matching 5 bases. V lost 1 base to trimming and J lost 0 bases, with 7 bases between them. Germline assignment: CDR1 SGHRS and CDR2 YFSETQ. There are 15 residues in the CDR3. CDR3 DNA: TGCGCCAGCAGCTTGTGGGGGACGAACACCGGGGAGCTGTTTTTT. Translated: CASSLWGTNTGELFF.

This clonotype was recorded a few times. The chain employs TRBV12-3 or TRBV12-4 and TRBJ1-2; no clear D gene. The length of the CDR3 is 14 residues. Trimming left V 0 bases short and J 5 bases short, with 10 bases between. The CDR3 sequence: CASSLAVSDYGYTF. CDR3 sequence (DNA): TGTGCCAGCAGTTTAGCGGTGTCCGATTATGGCTACACCTTC.

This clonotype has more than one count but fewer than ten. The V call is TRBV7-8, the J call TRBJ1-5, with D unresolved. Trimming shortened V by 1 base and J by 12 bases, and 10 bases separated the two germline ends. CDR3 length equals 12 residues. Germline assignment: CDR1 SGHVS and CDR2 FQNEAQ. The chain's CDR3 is CASSLDPLIQHF. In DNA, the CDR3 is TGTGCCAGCAGCTTAGACCCCCTCATCCAGCATTTT.

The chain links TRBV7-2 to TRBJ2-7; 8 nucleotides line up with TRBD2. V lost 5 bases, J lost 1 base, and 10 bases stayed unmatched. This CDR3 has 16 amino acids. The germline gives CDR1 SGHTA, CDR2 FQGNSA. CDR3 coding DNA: TGTGCCAGCAGCCCGTATAGCGGGGCCTTTTCCTACGAGCAGTACTTC. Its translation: CASSPYSGAFSYEQYF.

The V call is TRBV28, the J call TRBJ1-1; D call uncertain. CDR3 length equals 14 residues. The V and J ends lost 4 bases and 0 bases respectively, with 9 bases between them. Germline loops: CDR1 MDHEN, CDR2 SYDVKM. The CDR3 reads CASSSPSMNTEAFF. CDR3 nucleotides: TGTGCCAGCAGTTCCCCTTCCATGAACACTGAAGCTTTCTTT.

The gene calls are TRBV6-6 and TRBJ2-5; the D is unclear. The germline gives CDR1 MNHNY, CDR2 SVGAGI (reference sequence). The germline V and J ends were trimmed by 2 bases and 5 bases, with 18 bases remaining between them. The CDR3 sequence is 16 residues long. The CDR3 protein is CASSYDNRPPRETQYF. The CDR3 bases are TGTGCCAGCAGTTACGATAATCGACCCCCACGGGAGACCCAGTACTTC.

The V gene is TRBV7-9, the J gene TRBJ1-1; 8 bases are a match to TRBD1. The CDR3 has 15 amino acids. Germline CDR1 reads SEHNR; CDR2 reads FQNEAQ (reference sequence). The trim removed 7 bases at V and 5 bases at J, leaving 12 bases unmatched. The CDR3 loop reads CASTDSTGVRTEAFF. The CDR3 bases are TGTGCCAGCACCGATTCGACAGGGGTTCGTACTGAAGCTTTCTTT.

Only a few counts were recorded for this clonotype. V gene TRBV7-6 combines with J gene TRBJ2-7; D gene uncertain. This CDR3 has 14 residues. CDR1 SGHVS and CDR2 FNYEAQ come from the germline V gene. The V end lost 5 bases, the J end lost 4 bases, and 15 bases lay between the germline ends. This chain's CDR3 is CASSPDQGRYEQYF. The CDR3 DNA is TGTGCCAGCAGCCCTGACCAAGGTAGATACGAGCAGTACTTC.

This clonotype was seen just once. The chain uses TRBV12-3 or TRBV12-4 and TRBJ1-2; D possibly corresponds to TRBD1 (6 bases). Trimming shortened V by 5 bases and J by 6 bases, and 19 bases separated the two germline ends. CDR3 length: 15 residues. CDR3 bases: TGTGCCAGCAGTCCCACCAGGGGACACAACAATGGCTACACCTTC. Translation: CASSPTRGHNNGYTF.